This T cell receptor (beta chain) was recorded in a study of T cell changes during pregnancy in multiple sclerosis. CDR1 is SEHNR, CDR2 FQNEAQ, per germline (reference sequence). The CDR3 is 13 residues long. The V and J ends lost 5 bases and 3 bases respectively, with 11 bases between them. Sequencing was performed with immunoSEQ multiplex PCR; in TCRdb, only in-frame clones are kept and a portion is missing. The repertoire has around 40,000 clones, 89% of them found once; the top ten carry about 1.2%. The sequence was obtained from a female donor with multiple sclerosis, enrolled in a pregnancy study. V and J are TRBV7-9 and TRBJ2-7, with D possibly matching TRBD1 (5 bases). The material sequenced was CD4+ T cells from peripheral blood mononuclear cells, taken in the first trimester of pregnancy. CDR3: CASSPRQNYEQYF. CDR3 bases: TGTGCCAGCAGCCCCCGACAGAACTACGAGCAGTACTTC.